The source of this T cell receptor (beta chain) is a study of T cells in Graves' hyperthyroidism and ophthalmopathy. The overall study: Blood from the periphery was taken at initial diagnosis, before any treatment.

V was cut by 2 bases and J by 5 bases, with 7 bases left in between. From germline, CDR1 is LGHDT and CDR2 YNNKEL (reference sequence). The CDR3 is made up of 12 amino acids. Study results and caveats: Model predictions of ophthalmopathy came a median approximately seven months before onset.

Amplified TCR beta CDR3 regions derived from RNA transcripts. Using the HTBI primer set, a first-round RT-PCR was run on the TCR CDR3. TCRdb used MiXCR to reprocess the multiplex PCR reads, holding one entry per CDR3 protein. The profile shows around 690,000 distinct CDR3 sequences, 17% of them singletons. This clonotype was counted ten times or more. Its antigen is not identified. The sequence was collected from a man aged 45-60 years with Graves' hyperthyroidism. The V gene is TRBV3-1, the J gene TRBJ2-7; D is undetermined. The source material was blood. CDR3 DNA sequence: TGTGCCAGCAGCCAAAGGAAGCACGAGCAGTACTTC. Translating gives CASSQRKHEQYF.